Below, 23 T cell receptor beta chains from the same sample are listed, as sequenced in a study of OX40 agonist ivuxolimab in advanced cancers. The assay was immunoSEQ multiplex PCR, and TCRdb's table has in-frame clones only and misses some. This sample has roughly 64,000 clones, with about 80% found just once. The source was CD4+ or CD8+ T cells sorted from blood, collected in a trial of the OX40 agonist ivuxolimab. The receptors were gathered from an adult with an advanced solid tumor such as melanoma, head and neck, liver or kidney cancer.

CDR3 bases: TGCAGCGTTAAGGCGGTGCTGACAGAGAACACTGAAGCTTTCTTT. Translated, it gives CSVKAVLTENTEAFF. This chain links TRBV29-1 with TRBJ1-1, with a possible D match to TRBD1 (5 bases). CDR1 is SQVTM, CDR2 ANQGSEA, per germline. This CDR3 spans 15 amino acids. The V and J ends lost 5 bases and 1 base respectively, with 17 bases between them.

This clone appeared a single time. Germline is not matched at one junction end, which may reflect a read error. The chain recombines TRBV19 with TRBJ2-7, with TRBD1 matching over 8 bases. Germline V lookup: CDR1 LNHDA, CDR2 SQIVND (reference sequence). The CDR3 has 15 amino acids. CDR3 loop: CASSLTGTGHYEQCF. CDR3 nucleotides: TGTGCCAGTAGTTTGACCGGGACAGGACACTACGAGCAGTGCTTC.

This clone was picked up a small number of times. The CDR3 spells CASSERQGASPLHF. Here the CDR3 DNA reads TGCGCCAGCAGTGAGAGGCAGGGGGCTTCACCCCTCCACTTT. This chain links TRBV10-2 with TRBJ1-6; 8 nucleotides line up with TRBD1. V lost 2 bases to trimming and J lost 9 bases; unmatched junction nucleotides: 3. This CDR3 is built from 14 residues. Germline CDR1 and CDR2: WSHSY and SAAADI.

The CDR3 region has the DNA TGTGCCAGCGGTGGCGGGACAGGGGAAAGAAATGAGCAGTTCTTC. This sequence encodes CASGGGTGERNEQFF. V gene TRBV6-1 combines with J gene TRBJ2-1, with 10 bases aligning to TRBD1. CDR1 is MNHNS and CDR2 is SASEGT in the germline V gene. V was pared by 8 bases and J by 7 bases, with 11 bases of the junction left unmatched. This CDR3 has 15 amino acids.

The chain links TRBV18 to TRBJ2-1; weak D call: TRBD2 (6 bases). This CDR3 comprises 14 residues. The germline CDR1 and CDR2 sequences are KGHSH and LQKENI. Trimming took 3 bases from V and 8 from J, leaving 14 bases between them. The CDR3 sequence: CASSPGRRSDEQFF. The CDR3 region has the DNA TGTGCCAGCTCACCCGGGAGAAGAAGCGATGAGCAGTTCTTC. Full variable domain (missing parts from reference TRBV18 and TRBJ2-1): NAGVMQNPRHLVRRRGQEARLRCSPMKGHSHVYWYRQLPEEGLKFMVYLQKENIIDESGMPKERFSAEFPKEGPSILRIQQVVRGDSAAYFCASSPGRRSDEQFFGPGTRLTVL.

This chain uses TRBV9 with TRBJ2-3; 7 bases agree with TRBD2. The CDR3 contains 16 residues. V gave up 0 bases and J gave up 4 bases; unmatched junction bases: 8. Per the germline V gene, CDR1 is SGDLS and CDR2 is YYNGEE. In DNA, the CDR3 is TGTGCCAGCAGCGTAGCTACTTTGGGGGGGGCAGATACGCAGTATTTT. Protein: CASSVATLGGADTQYF.

The chain employs TRBV19 and TRBJ1-1; D gene ambiguous. Trimming took 6 bases from V and 2 from J, leaving 4 bases between them. CDR1 is LNHDA and CDR2 is SQIVND in the germline V gene (reference sequence). CDR3 size: 11 residues. CDR3 residues: CASSHNTEAFF. The DNA for the CDR3 is TGTGCCAGTAGCCACAACACTGAAGCTTTCTTT.

V and J are TRBV5-6 and TRBJ1-5, with TRBD1 identical over 8 bases. The V gene's germline CDR1 is SGHDT and CDR2 YYEEEE. This CDR3 contains 17 residues. The J segment lost 2 bases and the V segment lost 0 bases, leaving 7 bases of the junction unmatched. Written as DNA, the CDR3 is TGTGCCAGCAGCTTGGCCCAGGGGGCTCTAGGCAATCAGCCCCAGCATTTT. Protein product: CASSLAQGALGNQPQHF.

V gene TRBV4-1 combines with J gene TRBJ2-5; D is uncertain. The J call may be in error: the DNA end matches TRBJ2-7 better. This CDR3 is 13 amino acids long. The germline V gene encodes CDR1 MGHRA and CDR2 YSYEKL. CDR3 sequence reads: CASSVDMTYEQYF. CDR3 coding DNA: TGCGCCAGCAGCGTAGATATGACCTACGAGCAGTACTTC.

This clone turned up a few times. The rearrangement uses TRBV18 and TRBJ1-1; D perhaps matches TRBD1 (5 bases). V was pared by 3 bases and J by 1 base, with 12 bases between. Per germline, CDR1 KGHSH and CDR2 LQKENI. The CDR3 has 15 amino acids. In DNA, the CDR3 is TGTGCCAGCTCACCCCTCGGGACGAGGAACACTGAAGCTTTCTTT. Translating gives CASSPLGTRNTEAFF.

CDR3 sequence (DNA): TGCAGCGTTTATTATACCAGCTCTGGAAACACCATATATTTT. Translated, it gives CSVYYTSSGNTIYF. The chain joins TRBV29-1 to TRBJ1-3; D gene ambiguous. The CDR3 is 14 residues long. The ends were cut back, 5 bases at V and 0 bases at J, with 11 bases in the middle. Germline values: CDR1 SQVTM, CDR2 ANQGSEA.

The CDR3 bases are TGTGCCAGCAGTAAGCAGGCAGATACGCAGTATTTT. It codes for CASSKQADTQYF. The chain uses TRBV2 and TRBJ2-3; D ambiguous. Trimming removed 5 bases from V and 4 bases from J, with 7 bases in between. The CDR3 is 12 residues long. Germline assignment: CDR1 SNHLY and CDR2 FYNNEI.

The V call is TRBV6-5, the J call TRBJ2-7; D is ambiguous. V was pared by 6 bases and J by 3 bases, with 6 bases between. The germline gives CDR1 MNHEY, CDR2 SVGAGI. This CDR3 contains 11 residues. The CDR3 nucleotides read TGTGCCAGCAGACAAAACTACGAGCAGTACTTC. Translated: CASRQNYEQYF.

The gene calls are TRBV6-6 and TRBJ2-7, with D hard to call. V was pared by 6 bases and J by 4 bases, with 16 bases between. Germline V gene data show CDR1 as MNHNY and CDR2 as SVGAGI (reference sequence). The CDR3 length is 14 residues. This chain's CDR3 is CASSLQRLGYEQYF. For the CDR3, the DNA is TGTGCCAGCAGCCTGCAGCGATTAGGATACGAGCAGTACTTC.

The V gene is TRBV7-9, the J gene TRBJ1-4; D perhaps matches TRBD1 (6 bases). CDR1 is SEHNR, CDR2 FQNEAQ, per germline (reference sequence). Between the trimmed V and J ends, which lost 6 bases and 5 bases, there was a span of 22 bases. The CDR3 runs 17 residues. CDR3 protein: CASSSPGANRANEKLFF. The CDR3 DNA sequence: TGTGCCAGCAGTTCCCCTGGGGCCAACAGGGCCAATGAAAAACTGTTTTTT. Full variable domain (outside the CDR3, taken from reference TRBV7-9 and TRBJ1-4): DTGVSQNPRHKITKRGQNVTFRCDPISEHNRLYWYRQTLGQGPEFLTYFQNEAQLEKSRLLSDRFSAERPKGSFSTLEIQRTEQGDSAMYLCASSSPGANRANEKLFFGSGTQLSVL.

V is TRBV29-1 and J is TRBJ2-3; 8 bases agree with TRBD1. This CDR3 spans 17 amino acids. Germline V gives CDR1 SQVTM, CDR2 ANQGSEA. Losses at the gene ends were 6 bases for V and 3 bases for J; bases not matched to a gene: 17. CDR3 region: CSVHGDQRQGRTDTQYF. CDR3 nucleotide sequence: TGCAGCGTCCACGGGGACCAGAGACAGGGGAGGACAGATACGCAGTATTTT.

The chain combines TRBV19 with TRBJ2-1; a possible D gene is TRBD2 (5 bases). Trimming took 4 bases from V and 2 from J, leaving 9 bases between them. Germline V lookup: CDR1 LNHDA, CDR2 SQIVND (reference sequence). This CDR3 has 14 amino acids. CDR3 nucleotides: TGTGCCAGTAGTAGAGAGGGCCCCTACAATGAGCAGTTCTTC. It codes for CASSREGPYNEQFF. The variable domain in full, completed from reference TRBV19 and TRBJ2-1, reads DGGITQSPKYLFRKEGQNVTLSCEQNLNHDAMYWYRQDPGQGLRLIYYSQIVNDFQKGDIAEGYSVSREKKESFPLTVTSAQKNPTAFYLCASSREGPYNEQFFGPGTRLTVL.

The rearrangement links TRBV7-9 to TRBJ1-1; the D gene is possibly TRBD1 (6 bases). The V end lost 4 bases, the J end lost 10 bases, and 13 bases lay between the germline ends. The CDR3 spans 12 residues. In germline, CDR1 is SEHNR, CDR2 FQNEAQ (reference sequence). The CDR3 spells CASSSIQGRAFF. The CDR3 DNA follows: TGTGCCAGCAGCTCCATACAGGGACGAGCTTTCTTT.

The chain uses TRBV19 and TRBJ2-5, with no clear D. The CDR3 is made up of 14 amino acids. Between the trimmed V and J ends, which lost 5 bases and 8 bases, there was a span of 18 bases. Germline CDR1 and CDR2: LNHDA and SQIVND (reference sequence). In nucleotides, the CDR3 is TGTGCCAGTAGTTATCGGGCTGGGATCCCAACCCAGTACTTC. This encodes CASSYRAGIPTQYF.

This chain uses TRBV7-9 with TRBJ2-1; D call uncertain. CDR3 length equals 12 residues. Deletions cut 8 bases from V and 12 bases from J, with 17 bases between. Germline CDR1 is SEHNR and CDR2 is FQNEAQ (reference sequence). CDR3 DNA: TGTGCCAGCGGAAGGCCCCTCACCGCGCAGTTCTTC. Amino acids: CASGRPLTAQFF.

CDR3 sequence (DNA): TGTGCCAGCAGTTTAAGAGGGGCAGGTATGGATGTGCGGCCCCAGCATTTT. This codes for CASSLRGAGMDVRPQHF. This sequence joins TRBV28 and TRBJ1-5, with a tentative D call TRBD1 (5 bases). The CDR3 spans 17 residues. Looked up from germline, CDR1 is MDHEN and CDR2 is SYDVKM. V lost 2 bases, J lost 9 bases, and 23 bases lay in between.

This clone has more than one count but fewer than ten. This sequence joins TRBV2 and TRBJ1-6; 7 bases align to TRBD1. Per the germline V gene, CDR1 is SNHLY and CDR2 is FYNNEI. The CDR3 extends over 13 amino acids. The V segment lost 6 bases and the J segment 11 bases; nucleotides outside the gene matches: 7. CDR3 coding DNA: TGTGCCAGCAGGAGTACGCAGGGGGCACCCCTCCACTTT. As protein: CASRSTQGAPLHF.

This clone was observed once. The chain joins TRBV5-1 to TRBJ2-3, with 11 positions matching TRBD2. Germline CDR1 SGHRS, CDR2 YFSETQ. The CDR3 runs to 18 residues. V dropped 4 bases and J dropped 4; count of bases not matched to a gene: 14. The CDR3 bases are TGCGCCAGCAGCCTAGACCTTAGCGGGGGGGCCAGGGCAGATACGCAGTATTTT. Protein sequence: CASSLDLSGGARADTQYF. Combining the CDR3 with reference TRBV5-1 and TRBJ2-3 gives the whole variable domain KAGVTQTPRYLIKTRGQQVTLSCSPISGHRSVSWYQQTPGQGLQFLFEYFSETQRNKGNFPGRFSGRQFSNSRSEMNVSTLELGDSALYLCASSLDLSGGARADTQYFGPGTRLTVL.